Listed here is a single T cell receptor (beta chain). This clonotype is medium-sized (0.01 to 0.1%). What antigen it recognizes has not been identified. Per-nucleotide qualities are absent, and no much larger clonotype sits a single base away. Rearranged TRB sequences spanning V, D and J segments were amplified by multiplex touch-down PCR using a mixed TRB-A/B primer pool. Two consecutive PCR reactions with Phusion HS II polymerase added Illumina adapters and sample indices to the amplicons. Amplicons were gel-purified with the NucleoSpin Gel and PCR Clean-up kit, then checked with Qubit and an Agilent 2100 Bioanalyzer. The libraries were sequenced on an Illumina MiSeq with 600-cycle, single-indexed, paired-end runs. Regarding the original processing steps: Processing of the TRB sequences was carried out with MiXCR versions 2.12 and 3.0.5. Each unique CDR3 nucleotide sequence was treated as one clone, and only productive sequences with two or more reads were kept. The repertoire metrics were Shannon diversity, evenness, clonality (calculated as one minus evenness), and diversity profiles parameterized by alpha from 0 to 5. The IGoR algorithm was used to calculate generation probabilities of clones in the paired pre- and post-chemotherapy samples. The public reads were reanalyzed by TCRdb: fastp trimming at Q25, MiXCR alignment, in-frame beta chains only. Rows matching on CDR3 protein sequence are summarized as one entry with the most common DNA and genes. The V and J calls here are based on TCRdb, not the publication. Counted in this sample were several thousand distinct CDR3 sequences; approximately 25% of them appeared once. In total, the top ten clones hold 2.5% to 3.5% of the sample.

The record originates from a study of T cell repertoires in aging, cancer and after chemotherapy (dated by TCRdb to between 2018 and 2021). Background on the whole study: Donors spanned six age groups from 30 or younger to 70 or older, with at least three individuals per group. In the hematological group, the paired samples taken before and after chemotherapy came from chronic lymphocytic leukemia patients who were treated with regimens based on fludarabine or bendamustine. The full dataset contained roughly 8.8 million TCR reads. Peripheral blood TCR beta repertoires from healthy donors and cancer patients were profiled to examine immunoaging and T cell reconstitution after chemotherapy. The cohort comprised about 210 cancer patients, 90 to 94 with hematological and approximately 120 with solid cancers, plus 95 healthy donors as a reference group. The full study reports these points: Significantly lower blood TCR diversity and higher clonality were observed in untreated patients with hematological or solid cancers than in age-matched healthy donors. An increase in median generation probability over the chemotherapy interval was observed in both cancer cohorts, suggesting that the repertoire was reconstituted through rebound thymic output. Lymphoid organ infiltration was present in the hematological cancer patients, and this infiltration may itself impair thymic emigration or the expansion of peripheral T cells. In healthy donors, the decline in TCR diversity with age was mainly due to loss of richness, whereas in cancer patients loss of evenness also played a role. It was noted by the authors that conclusions about immunological memory after chemotherapy cannot be drawn from the repertoire data.

Genomic DNA extracted from peripheral blood, rather than sorted cells or RNA, was used as the source for amplification of TCR beta rearrangements. The receptor comes from a human donor with a blood cancer. Sequences were obtained from blood.

The nucleotide sequence is TGTGCCAGCAGTTACAATCCTCCTACAGGGACAAAAGCAACTAATGAAAAACTGTTTTTT. This sequence encodes CASSYNPPTGTKATNEKLFF. The receptor chain draws on TRBV6-5 and TRBJ1-4, and perhaps TRBD1 as D gene, on 6 matching bases. V is cut by 2 bases and J by 0 bases, and the space between the germline ends is 22 bases. Via the germline V gene, CDR1 is MNHEY and CDR2 SVGAGI. CDR3 length: 20 amino acids, cysteine to phenylalanine. The read is trimmed to its CDR3 DNA, 60 bases read in frame from base 1.